The clone carrying this T cell receptor beta chain occurred a few times. The antigen remains unidentified. This record comes from a study of T-cell reconstitution after alpha-beta-depleted transplantation in children. Using unique molecular identifiers, the investigators prepared the TCRbeta library. TCRdb called the PCR reads again in MiXCR, with one record for every CDR3 protein. The repertoire holds about 600,000 distinct CDR3 sequences, with 10% to 15% as singletons. This CDR3 has 14 amino acids. Germline lookup yields CDR1 PRHDT and CDR2 FYEKMQ (reference sequence). V lost 5 bases and J lost 4, with 15 bases in between. General study points: After transplant, at about two months, alpha-beta T cells were reportedly derived from several hundred expanded graft clones. The main origin of T-cell counts and diversity one year after transplant was newly produced T cells.

This chain links TRBV13 with TRBJ2-7, with no clear D. The TCR sequence derives from a male patient under 18 who had a stem cell transplant for acute myeloid leukemia, so the T cells may come from the graft donor. The source material was PBMCs, mostly from graft donor cells, sampled 360 days after TCRalphabeta/CD19-depleted stem cell transplant. Here the CDR3 reads CASSLRVPQYEQYF. The CDR3 coding sequence is TGTGCCAGCAGCCTTAGGGTCCCTCAGTACGAGCAGTACTTC. The full variable domain, its missing parts supplied by reference TRBV13 and TRBJ2-7, is AAGVIQSPRHLIKEKRETATLKCYPIPRHDTVYWYQQGPGQDPQFLISFYEKMQSDKGSIPDRFSAQQFSDYHSELNMSSLELGDSALYFCASSLRVPQYEQYFGPGTRLTVT.